Only a few counts were recorded for the clone carrying this T cell receptor beta chain. What it binds is unknown. The data originate from a study of beta chain features in type 1 diabetes. Around 0.12 L of blood, on average, came from one heparinised draw per donor. Germline V gene lookup returns CDR1 SGHTA and CDR2 FQGNSA. The CDR3 totals 12 residues. Trimming pared 4 bases from V and 5 bases from J, leaving 8 bases between. The entirety of the isolated RNA underwent reverse transcription, so expressed TCRB transcripts were sequenced. There were 3.5 million to 4.5 million reads on average in the naive, central memory and regulatory T cell samples. TCRdb's copy holds only in-frame clones and misses some; the assay was immunoSEQ multiplex PCR. The sample yields approximately 170,000 clones, about 8% seen once. Study-wide findings and caveats: Cells expressing TCR highly could be over-represented by cDNA sequencing. In all four CD4+ subsets, TCRB CDR3 length was significantly, moderately reduced in type 1 diabetes.

This sequence joins TRBV7-2 and TRBJ2-5; D gene uncertain. Specimen: central memory CD4+ T cells from blood. This clonotype was sampled from a woman in her thirties or forties with type 1 diabetes. The CDR3 loop is CASSSLEETQYF. CDR3 coding DNA: TGTGCCAGCAGCTCCTTAGAGGAGACCCAGTACTTC.